Detailed here is one TCR beta chain. The V segment lost 6 bases and the J segment 1 base; nucleotides outside the gene matches: 10. Germline CDR1 and CDR2: KGHSH and LQKENI. CDR3 length equals 16 residues. This sample was included in a study of cytotoxic CD8 clonotypes in ibrutinib-treated CLL. Repertoires were generated with immunoSEQ multiplex PCR, while TCRdb's copy carries only in-frame clones and drops some. In the table there are around 10,000 clones, 79% of which are singletons. The chain employs TRBV18 and TRBJ1-1; 8 positions match TRBD1. The origin of this receptor is a human donor with chronic lymphocytic leukemia. This sample comprised PBMCs, obtained at disease progression, from a patient treated with ibrutinib. Written as DNA, the CDR3 is TGTGCCAGCTCCACCGTTGCCGGGACAGGGAACACTGAAGCTTTCTTT. This codes for CASSTVAGTGNTEAFF.